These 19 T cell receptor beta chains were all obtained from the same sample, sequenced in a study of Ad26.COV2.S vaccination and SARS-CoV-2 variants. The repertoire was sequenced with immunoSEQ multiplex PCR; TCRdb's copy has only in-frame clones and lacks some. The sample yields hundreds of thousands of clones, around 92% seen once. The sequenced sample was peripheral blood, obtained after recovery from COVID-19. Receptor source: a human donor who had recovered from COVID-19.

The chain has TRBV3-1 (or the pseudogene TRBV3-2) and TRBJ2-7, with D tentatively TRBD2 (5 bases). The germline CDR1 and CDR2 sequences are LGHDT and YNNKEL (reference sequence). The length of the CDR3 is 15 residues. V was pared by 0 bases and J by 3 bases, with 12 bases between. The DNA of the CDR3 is TGTGCCAGCAGCCAAGATGCGGGCAGTTACTACGAGCAGTACTTC. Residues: CASSQDAGSYYEQYF.

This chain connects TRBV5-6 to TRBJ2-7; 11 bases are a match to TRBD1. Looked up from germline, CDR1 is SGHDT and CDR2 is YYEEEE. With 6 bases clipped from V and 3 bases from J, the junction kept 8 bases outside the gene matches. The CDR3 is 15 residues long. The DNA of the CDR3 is TGTGCCAGCAACTCTAGGGGGACAGGGGGCTACGAGCAGTACTTC. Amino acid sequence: CASNSRGTGGYEQYF.

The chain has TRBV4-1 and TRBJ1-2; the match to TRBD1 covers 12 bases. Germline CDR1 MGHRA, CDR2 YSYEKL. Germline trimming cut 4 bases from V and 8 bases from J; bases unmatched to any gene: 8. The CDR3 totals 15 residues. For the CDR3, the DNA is TGCGCCAGCAGCCTCAACCGGGACAGGGGGCGAGGCTACACCTTC. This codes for CASSLNRDRGRGYTF.

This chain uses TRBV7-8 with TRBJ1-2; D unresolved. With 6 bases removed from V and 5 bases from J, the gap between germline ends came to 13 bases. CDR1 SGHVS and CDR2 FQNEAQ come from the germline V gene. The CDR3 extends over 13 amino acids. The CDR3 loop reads CASSHVGGYGYTF. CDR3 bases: TGTGCCAGCAGTCACGTTGGCGGGTATGGCTACACCTTC.

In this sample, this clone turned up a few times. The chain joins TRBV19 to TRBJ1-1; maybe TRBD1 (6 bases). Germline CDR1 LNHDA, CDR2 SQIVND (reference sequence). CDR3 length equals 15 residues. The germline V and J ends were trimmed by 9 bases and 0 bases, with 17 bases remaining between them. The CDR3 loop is CASLGYTGMNTEAFF. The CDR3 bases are TGTGCCAGCCTAGGTTACACAGGGATGAACACTGAAGCTTTCTTT. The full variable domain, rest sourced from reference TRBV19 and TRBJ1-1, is DGGITQSPKYLFRKEGQNVTLSCEQNLNHDAMYWYRQDPGQGLRLIYYSQIVNDFQKGDIAEGYSVSREKKESFPLTVTSAQKNPTAFYLCASLGYTGMNTEAFFGQGTRLTVV.

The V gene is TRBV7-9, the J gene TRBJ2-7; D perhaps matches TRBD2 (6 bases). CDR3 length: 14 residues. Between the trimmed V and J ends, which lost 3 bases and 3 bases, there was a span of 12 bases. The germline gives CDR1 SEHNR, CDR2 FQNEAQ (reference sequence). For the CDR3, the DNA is TGTGCCAGCAGCTTGGTAGCGGAGCACTACGAGCAGTACTTC. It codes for CASSLVAEHYEQYF.

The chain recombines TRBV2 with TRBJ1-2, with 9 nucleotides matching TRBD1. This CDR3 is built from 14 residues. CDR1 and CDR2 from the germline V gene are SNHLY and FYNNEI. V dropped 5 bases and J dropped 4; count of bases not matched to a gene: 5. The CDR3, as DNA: TGTGCCAGCAGTAGGGACAGGGCACTCTATGGCTACACCTTC. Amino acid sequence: CASSRDRALYGYTF.

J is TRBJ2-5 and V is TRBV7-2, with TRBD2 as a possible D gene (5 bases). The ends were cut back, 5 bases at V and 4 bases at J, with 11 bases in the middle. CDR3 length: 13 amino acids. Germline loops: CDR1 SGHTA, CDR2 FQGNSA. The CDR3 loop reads CASSMVGRETQYF. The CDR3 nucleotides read TGTGCCAGCAGCATGGTAGGGAGAGAGACCCAGTACTTC.

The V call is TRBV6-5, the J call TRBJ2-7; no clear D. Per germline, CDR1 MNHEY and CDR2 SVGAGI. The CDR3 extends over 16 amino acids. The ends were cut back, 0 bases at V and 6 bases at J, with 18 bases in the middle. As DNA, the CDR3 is TGTGCCAGCAGTTACTCAGCAAGCGCCCTATCCCCCGAGCAGTACTTC. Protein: CASSYSASALSPEQYF.

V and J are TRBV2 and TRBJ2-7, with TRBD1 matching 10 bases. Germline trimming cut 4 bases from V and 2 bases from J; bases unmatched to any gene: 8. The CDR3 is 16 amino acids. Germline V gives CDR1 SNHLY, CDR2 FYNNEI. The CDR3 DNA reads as TGTGCCAGCAGTGTATACCGGGACAGGGGCGCCTACGAGCAGTACTTC. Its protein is CASSVYRDRGAYEQYF.

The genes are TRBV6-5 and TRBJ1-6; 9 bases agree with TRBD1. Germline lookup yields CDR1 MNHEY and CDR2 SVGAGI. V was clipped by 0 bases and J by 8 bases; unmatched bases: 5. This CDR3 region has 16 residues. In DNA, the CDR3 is TGTGCCAGCAGTTACTCGAGGGGACAGGGTCATTCACCCCTCCACTTT. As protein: CASSYSRGQGHSPLHF.

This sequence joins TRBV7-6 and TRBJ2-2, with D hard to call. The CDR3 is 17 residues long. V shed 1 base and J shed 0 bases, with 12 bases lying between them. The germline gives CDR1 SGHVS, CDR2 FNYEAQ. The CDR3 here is CASSLVGSKSNTGELFF. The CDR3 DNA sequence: TGTGCCAGCAGCTTAGTCGGGTCGAAATCGAACACCGGGGAGCTGTTTTTT.

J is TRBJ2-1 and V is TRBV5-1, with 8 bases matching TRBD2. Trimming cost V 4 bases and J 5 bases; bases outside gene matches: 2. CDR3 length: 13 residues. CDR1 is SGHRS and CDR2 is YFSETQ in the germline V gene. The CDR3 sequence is CASSDSGDNEQFF. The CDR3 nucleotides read TGCGCCAGCAGCGATAGCGGGGACAATGAGCAGTTCTTC.

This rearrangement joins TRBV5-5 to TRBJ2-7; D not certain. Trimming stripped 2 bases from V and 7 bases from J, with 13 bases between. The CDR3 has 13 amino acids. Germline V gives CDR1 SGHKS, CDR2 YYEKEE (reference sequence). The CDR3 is CASSLRSPREQYF. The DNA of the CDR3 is TGTGCCAGCAGCTTAAGAAGCCCTCGGGAGCAGTACTTC. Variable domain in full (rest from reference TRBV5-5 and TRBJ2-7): DAGVTQSPTHLIKTRGQQVTLRCSPISGHKSVSWYQQVLGQGPQFIFQYYEKEERGRGNFPDRFSARQFPNYSSELNVNALLLGDSALYLCASSLRSPREQYFGPGTRLTVT.

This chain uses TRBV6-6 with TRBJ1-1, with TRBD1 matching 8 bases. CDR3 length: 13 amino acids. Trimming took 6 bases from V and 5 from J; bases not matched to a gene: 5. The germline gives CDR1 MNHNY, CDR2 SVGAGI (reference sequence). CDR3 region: CASSHRGVTEAFF. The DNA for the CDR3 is TGTGCCAGCAGCCACAGGGGGGTTACTGAAGCTTTCTTT.

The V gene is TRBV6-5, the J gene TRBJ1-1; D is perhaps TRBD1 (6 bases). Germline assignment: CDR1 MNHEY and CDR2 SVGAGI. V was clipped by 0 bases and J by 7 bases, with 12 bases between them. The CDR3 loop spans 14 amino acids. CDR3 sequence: CASSYSNRVGEAFF. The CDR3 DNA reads TGTGCCAGCAGTTACTCCAACAGGGTAGGTGAAGCTTTCTTT.

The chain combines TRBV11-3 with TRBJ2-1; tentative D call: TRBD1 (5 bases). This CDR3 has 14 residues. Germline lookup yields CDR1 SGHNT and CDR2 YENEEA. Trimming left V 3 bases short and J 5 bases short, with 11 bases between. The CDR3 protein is CASSFGGADNEQFF. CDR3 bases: TGTGCCAGCAGCTTTGGTGGGGCCGACAATGAGCAGTTCTTC.

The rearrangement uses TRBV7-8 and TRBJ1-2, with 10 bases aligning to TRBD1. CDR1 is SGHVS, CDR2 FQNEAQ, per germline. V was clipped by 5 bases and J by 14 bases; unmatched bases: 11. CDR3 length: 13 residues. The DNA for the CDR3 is TGTGCCAGCAGCCCAGACCGGGACAGGGGTATAACCTTC. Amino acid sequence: CASSPDRDRGITF.

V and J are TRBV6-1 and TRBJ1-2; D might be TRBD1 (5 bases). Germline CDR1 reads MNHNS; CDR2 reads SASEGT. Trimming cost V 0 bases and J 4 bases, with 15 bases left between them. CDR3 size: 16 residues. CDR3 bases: TGTGCCAGCAGTGAAGCCGGGAGGGGCTTAGGCTATGGCTACACCTTC. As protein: CASSEAGRGLGYGYTF.